Below, 18 T cell receptor beta chains from the same sample are listed, as sequenced in a study of T cell responses to AZD1222 COVID-19 vaccine. TCRdb's table, derived via immunoSEQ multiplex PCR, lists solely in-frame clones and lacks some. The data hold about 94,000 clones, with about 88% observed a single time. The material was peripheral blood, obtained on day 0 of AZD1222 vaccination. These receptors were collected from an adult in good health.

This rearrangement joins TRBV6-5 to TRBJ1-1; D might be TRBD1 (6 bases). The CDR3 is 13 residues long. Germline loops: CDR1 MNHEY, CDR2 SVGAGI. V lost 6 bases, J lost 7 bases, and 15 bases lay in between. The CDR3 here is CASRPRGLSEAFF. The CDR3 region has the DNA TGTGCCAGCAGGCCCAGGGGACTAAGTGAAGCTTTCTTT.

This clone was recorded a few times. The chain joins TRBV29-1 to TRBJ2-1; 10 nucleotides agree with TRBD1. Germline V CDR1 and CDR2: SQVTM, ANQGSEA. This CDR3 contains 15 residues. The ends lost 3 bases at V and 10 bases at J; junction bases unmatched: 12. The CDR3 protein is CSVDPGQGRSKEQFF. In nucleotides, the CDR3 is TGCAGCGTTGACCCGGGACAGGGGAGGAGTAAGGAGCAGTTCTTC.

The CDR3 here is CASSQEVGGNYEQYF. The CDR3 DNA is TGTGCCAGCAGCCAAGAGGTCGGCGGAAACTACGAGCAGTACTTC. The rearrangement uses TRBV4-2 and TRBJ2-7; D unclear. CDR1 and CDR2 from the germline V gene are LGHNA and YNFKEQ. The CDR3 length is 15 residues. Trimming took 0 bases from V and 3 from J, leaving 12 bases between them.

The chain is built from TRBV29-1 and TRBJ2-4, with D possibly matching TRBD1 (6 bases). This CDR3 comprises 11 residues. V was cut by 4 bases and J by 7 bases, with 8 bases left in between. Per germline, CDR1 SQVTM and CDR2 ANQGSEA. The CDR3 sequence is CSVGQGNIQYF. The CDR3 bases are TGCAGCGTTGGGCAGGGGAACATTCAGTACTTC.

The chain uses TRBV5-4 and TRBJ1-2; a weak D match, TRBD1 (5 bases). CDR3 size: 15 residues. The germline V gene has CDR1 SGHNT and CDR2 YYREEE (reference sequence). V was shortened by 4 bases and J by 5 bases, with 18 bases between the two germline ends. The CDR3 bases are TGTGCCAGCAGCACCCCCCAAGGGGTGGGGTATGGCTACACCTTC. It codes for CASSTPQGVGYGYTF.

J is TRBJ1-1 and V is TRBV28, with 8 bases that match TRBD1. The CDR3 length is 17 residues. The germline CDR1 and CDR2 sequences are MDHEN and SYDVKM. J lost 0 bases, V lost 6 bases, and 12 bases had no gene match. The CDR3 region is CASSTPGQATMNTEAFF. The CDR3 DNA sequence: TGTGCCAGCAGCACTCCGGGACAGGCGACAATGAACACTGAAGCTTTCTTT.

The chain joins TRBV6-5 to TRBJ2-1; a possible D gene is TRBD1 (6 bases). Germline values: CDR1 MNHEY, CDR2 SVGAGI. The CDR3 totals 13 residues. The V and J ends lost 6 bases and 4 bases respectively, with 10 bases between them. DNA for the CDR3: TGTGCCAGCAGCAGGACAGTGTACAATGAGCAGTTCTTC. As protein: CASSRTVYNEQFF.

The chain combines TRBV14 with TRBJ2-2; D gene unclear. The CDR3 length is 15 residues. The germline V gene has CDR1 SGHDN and CDR2 FVKESK. The V gene lost 1 base and the J gene lost 6 bases, with 12 bases spanning the gap. The CDR3 region has the DNA TGTGCCAGCAGCCAAGGAGGCCCGCTGGCCGGGGAGCTGTTTTTT. Translated, it gives CASSQGGPLAGELFF.

The chain joins TRBV19 to TRBJ2-3; D not certain. The CDR3 consists of 15 residues. The germline CDR1 and CDR2 sequences are LNHDA and SQIVND (reference sequence). Trimming removed 4 bases from V and 2 bases from J, with 13 bases in between. CDR3: CASSTPSRNTDTQYF. The CDR3, as DNA: TGTGCCAGTAGTACACCATCTAGAAACACAGATACGCAGTATTTT.

This clone was seen just once. The rearrangement uses TRBV6-1 and TRBJ2-6; the match to TRBD2 covers 7 bases. Germline loops: CDR1 MNHNS, CDR2 SASEGT. V lost 2 bases, J lost 0 bases, and 1 base stayed unmatched. This CDR3 has 16 residues. CDR3 sequence: CASSEWGGSGANVLTF. The DNA for the CDR3 is TGTGCCAGCAGTGAATGGGGGGGCTCTGGGGCCAACGTCCTGACTTTC.

V usage is TRBV29-1 and J usage is TRBJ2-7, with D perhaps matching TRBD1 (6 bases). The V gene lost 4 bases and the J gene lost 0 bases, with 10 bases spanning the gap. The germline V gene has CDR1 SQVTM and CDR2 ANQGSEA. This CDR3 spans 13 amino acids. CDR3 coding DNA: TGCAGCGTTGGTGGCAGGGGCTCCTACGAGCAGTACTTC. The encoded protein is CSVGGRGSYEQYF.

The chain recombines TRBV29-1 with TRBJ2-1; 7 bases align to TRBD2. J lost 3 bases, V lost 4 bases, and 15 bases had no gene match. CDR3 length: 17 residues. Per germline, CDR1 SQVTM and CDR2 ANQGSEA. For the CDR3, the DNA is TGCAGCGTTGTCGGGAGGTCGGGGGGTCCCCGCTACAATGAGCAGTTCTTC. It is translated as CSVVGRSGGPRYNEQFF.

J is TRBJ1-4 and V is TRBV3-1 (or the pseudogene TRBV3-2); perhaps TRBD1 as D (5 bases). The germline V gene has CDR1 LGHDT and CDR2 YNNKEL (reference sequence). The V gene lost 2 bases and the J gene lost 8 bases, with 12 bases spanning the gap. This CDR3 is 14 amino acids long. CDR3 in DNA: TGTGCCAGCAGCCAAAGCGCCACAGGCGAAAAACTGTTTTTT. Protein: CASSQSATGEKLFF.

The CDR3 loop is CASSLSSGGEQETQYF. In DNA, the CDR3 is TGTGCCAGCAGCCTAAGTAGCGGGGGGGAGCAAGAGACCCAGTACTTC. V and J are TRBV11-3 and TRBJ2-5; 11 positions agree with TRBD2. Trimming at V came to 5 bases and at J to 2 bases, leaving 7 bases not matched to a gene. Germline V gene lookup returns CDR1 SGHNT and CDR2 YENEEA. The CDR3 is made up of 16 amino acids. Together with reference TRBV11-3 and TRBJ2-5, the CDR3 gives the full variable domain: EAGVVQSPRYKIIEKKQPVAFWCNPISGHNTLYWYLQNLGQGPELLIRYENEEAVDDSQLPKDRFSAERLKGVDSTLKIQPAELGDSAVYLCASSLSSGGEQETQYFGPGTRLLVL.

The chain couples TRBV20-1 to TRBJ1-1, with D unclear. The CDR3 is 10 amino acids. Germline CDR1 is DFQATT and CDR2 is SNEGSKA (reference sequence). CDR3 loop: CSLRSAEAFF. Written as DNA, the CDR3 is TGCAGCTTGCGGTCAGCCGAAGCTTTCTTT.

This rearrangement joins TRBV19 to TRBJ2-5; D remains ambiguous. The CDR3 has 15 residues. CDR1 is LNHDA and CDR2 is SQIVND in the germline V gene (reference sequence). Deletions cut 2 bases from V and 7 bases from J, with 17 bases between. The CDR3 DNA is TGTGCCAGTAGTATAAATGGGGATCCAGGTGGGACCCAGTACTTC. Protein sequence: CASSINGDPGGTQYF.

V is TRBV5-1 and J is TRBJ2-1, with 10 bases aligning to TRBD2. The CDR3 spans 15 residues. CDR1 SGHRS and CDR2 YFSETQ come from the germline V gene. The ends lost 0 bases at V and 7 bases at J; junction bases unmatched: 4. The CDR3 sequence: CASSLALAGVNEQFF. As DNA, the CDR3 is TGCGCCAGCAGCTTGGCTCTAGCGGGGGTGAATGAGCAGTTCTTC. Complete variable domain (other parts from reference TRBV5-1 and TRBJ2-1): KAGVTQTPRYLIKTRGQQVTLSCSPISGHRSVSWYQQTPGQGLQFLFEYFSETQRNKGNFPGRFSGRQFSNSRSEMNVSTLELGDSALYLCASSLALAGVNEQFFGPGTRLTVL.

The V and J genes are TRBV6-5 and TRBJ1-3, with D perhaps matching TRBD1 (6 bases). V lost 5 bases and J 0 bases, leaving 11 bases between the germline ends. The CDR3 is 15 amino acids. Per the germline V gene, CDR1 is MNHEY and CDR2 is SVGAGI. The CDR3 region has the DNA TGTGCCAGCAGTCGGGGGGCACGCTCTGGAAACACCATATATTTT. This encodes CASSRGARSGNTIYF.